The 7 T cell receptor beta chains below were found in one sample sequenced in a study of beta chain features in type 1 diabetes. No cognate antigen is known for these TCRs. Study-wide findings and caveats: Type 1 diabetes patients showed a moderate but significant shortening of TCRB CDR3s in all four CD4+ subsets.

Expressed TCRB transcripts were sequenced because the entire RNA isolate underwent reverse transcription. Here immunoSEQ multiplex PCR was the method, and the copy in TCRdb shows in-frame clones only, minus some. The table includes about 400,000 clones, 10% to 15% detected once. The source material was naive CD4+ T cells from blood. These receptors originate from a woman aged 18 to 35 with type 1 diabetes.

The chain recombines TRBV29-1 with TRBJ2-7, with TRBD1 as a possible D gene (6 bases). Germline-derived CDR1 and CDR2 are SQVTM and ANQGSEA. V lost 6 bases and J 2 bases, leaving 11 bases between the germline ends. The length of the CDR3 is 12 residues. CDR3 bases: TGCAGCGTGGGGACATTCACCTACGAGCAGTACTTC. Encoded protein: CSVGTFTYEQYF.

The rearrangement joins TRBV11-2 to TRBJ1-2, with D hard to call. V was pared by 0 bases and J by 4 bases, with 9 bases between. From germline, CDR1 is SGHAT and CDR2 FQNNGV. This CDR3 is 14 amino acids long. In nucleotides, the CDR3 is TGTGCCAGCAGCTTAGAACTAATCGGCTATGGCTACACCTTC. The encoded protein is CASSLELIGYGYTF.

The chain carries TRBV28 and TRBJ1-1; no firm D call. The CDR3 spans 13 residues. V was cut by 5 bases and J by 1 base, with 8 bases left in between. CDR1 and CDR2 from the germline V gene are MDHEN and SYDVKM. The CDR3 loop is CASSLNTNTEAFF. CDR3 nucleotide sequence: TGTGCCAGCAGTCTCAACACGAACACTGAAGCTTTCTTT.

The chain links TRBV28 to TRBJ1-5; the D gene is possibly TRBD1 (5 bases). This CDR3 is built from 12 residues. Trimming stripped 8 bases from V and 6 bases from J, with 11 bases between. Germline CDR1 and CDR2: MDHEN and SYDVKM. The CDR3 spells CASWGLGQPQHF. In DNA, the CDR3 is TGTGCCAGCTGGGGCTTGGGTCAGCCCCAGCATTTT.

This clone was seen a handful of times. The V call is TRBV7-9, the J call TRBJ2-5; D might be TRBD2 (6 bases). Germline-derived CDR1 and CDR2 are SEHNR and FQNEAQ (reference sequence). Trimming left V 11 bases short and J 2 bases short, with 15 bases between. The CDR3 contains 13 residues. The CDR3 coding sequence is TGTGCCTTCCTCCTAGCGAATCAAGAGACCCAGTACTTC. This sequence encodes CAFLLANQETQYF. The full variable domain, with the rest looked up from reference TRBV7-9 and TRBJ2-5, is DTGVSQNPRHKITKRGQNVTFRCDPISEHNRLYWYRQTLGQGPEFLTYFQNEAQLEKSRLLSDRFSAERPKGSFSTLEIQRTEQGDSAMYLCAFLLANQETQYFGPGTRLLVL.

The rearrangement links TRBV14 to TRBJ2-7; D is possibly TRBD2 (5 bases). V lost 5 bases and J 0 bases, leaving 17 bases between the germline ends. Germline-derived CDR1 and CDR2 are SGHDN and FVKESK. This CDR3 contains 16 residues. The chain's CDR3 is CASSSEGDRPSYEQYF. The CDR3 DNA sequence: TGTGCCAGCAGCTCTGAGGGCGACCGACCCTCCTACGAGCAGTACTTC.

This clone was recorded a few times. The J gene is TRBJ2-5, the V gene TRBV9; TRBD1 matches 10 bases. Trimming at V came to 3 bases and at J to 6 bases, leaving 8 bases not matched to a gene. The CDR3 has 15 amino acids. Germline values: CDR1 SGDLS, CDR2 YYNGEE. The CDR3 bases are TGTGCCAGCAGCGCCACAGGGGACAGGGGACAGACCCAGTACTTC. It encodes CASSATGDRGQTQYF.